Included here is one T cell receptor (beta chain) sequence, with context. Its matching antigen is unknown. CDR1 and CDR2 (germline): LGHDT, YNNKEL (reference sequence). The CDR3 has 15 amino acids. With 10 bases clipped from V and 0 bases from J, the junction kept 9 bases outside the gene matches. These data originate in a study of T-cell reconstitution after alpha-beta-depleted transplantation in children. General observations from the study: When one year had passed after transplant, most T-cell counts and diversity came from newly produced T cells. Reportedly, alpha-beta T cells present about two months post-transplant originated from several hundred expanded clones of graft origin. Surviving recipient T cells and thymic progenitors accounted for the high day-60 TCRbeta diversity observed in some patients.

TCRbeta library construction was performed incorporating unique molecular identifiers. MiXCR was run by TCRdb on the PCR reads, yielding one entry per CDR3 protein. The sample has some 50,000 distinct CDR3 sequences, about 10% seen once. The V and J genes are TRBV3-1 and TRBJ2-1, with 7 bases aligning to TRBD2. The clonotype comes from a male patient aged 2-9 years who had a stem cell transplant for chronic granulomatous disease, so the T cells may come from the graft donor. Specimen: PBMCs, mostly from graft donor cells, collected 60 days after TCRalphabeta/CD19-depleted stem cell transplant. As DNA, the CDR3 is TGTGCCACCTGCCAAGGCGGGAGCTCCTACAATGAGCAGTTCTTC. This sequence encodes CATCQGGSSYNEQFF.